These 20 T cell receptor beta chains share one sample of origin, sequenced in a study of cytomegalovirus exposure and HLA in healthy donors. Researchers ran the PCR with 60 Vbeta and 13 Jbeta primers. Profiled with immunoSEQ multiplex PCR; TCRdb holds only in-frame clones, not every one. The sample records under 200,000 clones, 81% being singletons. Material: PBMCs. These receptors all come from a woman younger than 30 in good health and CMV-seropositive.

This chain uses TRBV5-6 with TRBJ1-2; D call uncertain. Germline assignment: CDR1 SGHDT and CDR2 YYEEEE. The V end lost 7 bases, the J end lost 2 bases, and 9 bases lay between the germline ends. The CDR3 runs 12 residues. CDR3: CASERENYGYTF. Here the CDR3 DNA reads TGTGCCAGCGAGAGAGAGAACTATGGCTACACCTTC.

This clone was observed a single time. Other DNA sequences in this sample translate to the same CDR3. J is TRBJ1-1 and V is TRBV19; TRBD1 aligns across 8 bases. CDR3 length equals 14 residues. V dropped 6 bases and J dropped 1; count of bases not matched to a gene: 4. In germline, CDR1 is LNHDA, CDR2 SQIVND (reference sequence). In DNA, the CDR3 is TGTGCCAGTAGCCTTCAGGGGGCGAACACTGAAGCTTTCTTT. Protein product: CASSLQGANTEAFF.

J is TRBJ2-3 and V is TRBV5-6; D gene ambiguous. This CDR3 is built from 14 residues. CDR1 and CDR2 from the germline V gene are SGHDT and YYEEEE. The germline V and J ends were trimmed by 0 bases and 6 bases, with 11 bases remaining between them. The CDR3 sequence: CASSLVPAGDTQYF. The CDR3 DNA is TGTGCCAGCAGCTTGGTGCCCGCCGGGGATACGCAGTATTTT.

This clone was recorded a few times. The chain combines TRBV6-1 with TRBJ2-3; 12 nucleotides align to TRBD2. The CDR3 has 15 residues. Germline V CDR1 and CDR2: MNHNS, SASEGT. The trim removed 5 bases at V and 4 bases at J, leaving 4 bases unmatched. The CDR3 region has the DNA TGTGCCAGCAGTTCTAGCGGGGGGGGCCCAGATACGCAGTATTTT. The encoded protein is CASSSSGGGPDTQYF.

This clone was picked up a small number of times. This chain connects TRBV28 to TRBJ2-5; a possible D gene is TRBD1 (6 bases). The germline gives CDR1 MDHEN, CDR2 SYDVKM. Trimming stripped 4 bases from V and 3 bases from J, with 27 bases between. The CDR3 contains 19 residues. DNA of the CDR3: TGTGCCAGCAGTTCCAATAGGGGGTTCACCTGGGATGCCAAAGAGACCCAGTACTTC. As protein: CASSSNRGFTWDAKETQYF.

This sequence joins TRBV7-9 and TRBJ1-1; possible D gene TRBD1, 6 bases. The CDR3 covers 14 residues. CDR1 is SEHNR, CDR2 FQNEAQ, per germline (reference sequence). V lost 5 bases, J lost 1 base, and 11 bases lay in between. CDR3: CASSRGQPNTEAFF. CDR3 nucleotides: TGTGCCAGCAGCCGCGGACAGCCGAACACTGAAGCTTTCTTT.

The rearrangement uses TRBV20-1 and TRBJ1-3; no reliable D call. From germline, CDR1 is DFQATT and CDR2 SNEGSKA (reference sequence). This CDR3 spans 11 amino acids. Trimming removed 3 bases from V and 7 bases from J, with 7 bases in between. CDR3 in DNA: TGCAGTGCTAGGTTGCGTAACACCATATATTTT. It encodes CSARLRNTIYF.

The chain is built from TRBV5-1 and TRBJ2-5; TRBD2 aligns across 15 bases. The germline CDR1 and CDR2 sequences are SGHRS and YFSETQ. The CDR3 runs 16 residues. After removal of 4 bases from V and 2 bases from J, the junction contained 3 bases not matched to a gene. The CDR3, as DNA: TGCGCCAGCAGCACGGGACTAGCGGGGGGACAAGAGACCCAGTACTTC. This encodes CASSTGLAGGQETQYF.

Remarks on this clone: Other nucleotide sequences in the sample specify the same CDR3. The rearrangement uses TRBV5-1 and TRBJ2-1; the D is unclear. Germline assignment: CDR1 SGHRS and CDR2 YFSETQ. The CDR3 is 12 amino acids. The ends were cut back, 6 bases at V and 5 bases at J, with 9 bases in the middle. DNA of the CDR3: TGCGCCAGCAATCAGGAACACAATGAGCAGTTCTTC. Protein product: CASNQEHNEQFF. Full variable domain (remainder filled in from reference TRBV5-1 and TRBJ2-1): KAGVTQTPRYLIKTRGQQVTLSCSPISGHRSVSWYQQTPGQGLQFLFEYFSETQRNKGNFPGRFSGRQFSNSRSEMNVSTLELGDSALYLCASNQEHNEQFFGPGTRLTVL.

The chain recombines TRBV9 with TRBJ2-5, with a possible D match to TRBD2 (5 bases). The CDR3 runs to 15 residues. Germline V gene sequence: CDR1 SGDLS, CDR2 YYNGEE. Trimming cost V 0 bases and J 3 bases, with 12 bases left between them. The CDR3 region has the DNA TGTGCCAGCAGCGTAGATTCCGACTATAAAGAGACCCAGTACTTC. Translated, it gives CASSVDSDYKETQYF.

This rearrangement joins TRBV7-6 to TRBJ1-1; D not certain. CDR3 size: 15 residues. Looked up from germline, CDR1 is SGHVS and CDR2 is FNYEAQ. Trimming removed 1 base from V and 0 bases from J, with 9 bases in between. CDR3 coding DNA: TGTGCCAGCAGCTTAGGGCTCACAATGAACACTGAAGCTTTCTTT. Its protein is CASSLGLTMNTEAFF.

The V gene is TRBV15, the J gene TRBJ2-5; a weak D match, TRBD1 (5 bases). Germline-derived CDR1 and CDR2 are LNHNV and YYDKDF (reference sequence). The CDR3 runs 19 residues. V was trimmed by 2 bases and J by 4 bases, leaving 26 bases between them. DNA of the CDR3: TGTGCCACCAGCAGAATCCTACTTAGGGGCCGTCCGCTGGCAGAGACCCAGTACTTC. Its translation: CATSRILLRGRPLAETQYF.

The genes are TRBV7-9 and TRBJ2-3; TRBD2 aligns across 8 bases. V shed 3 bases, J shed 10 bases, and the junction held 9 bases outside the gene matches. The germline V gene encodes CDR1 SEHNR and CDR2 FQNEAQ (reference sequence). The CDR3 has 14 residues. DNA of the CDR3: TGTGCCAGCAGCTTGCAAGCGGGGGCCAGTGCGCAGTATTTT. This encodes CASSLQAGASAQYF.

J is TRBJ2-3 and V is TRBV4-1; TRBD1 matches 11 bases. This CDR3 comprises 15 residues. From germline, CDR1 is MGHRA and CDR2 YSYEKL. The ends lost 1 base at V and 5 bases at J; junction bases unmatched: 2. CDR3 coding DNA: TGCGCCAGCAGCCAAGGGACAGGGGGCTTAGATACGCAGTATTTT. Translation: CASSQGTGGLDTQYF.

The CDR3 DNA sequence: TGTGCCAGTAGTTTCCGGGACAGGGGGTCGGCTTTCTTT. Protein sequence: CASSFRDRGSAFF. V is TRBV19 and J is TRBJ1-1; 11 nucleotides match TRBD1. The CDR3 totals 13 residues. With V trimmed by 5 bases and J by 11 bases, 7 bases remained unmatched. Germline loops: CDR1 LNHDA, CDR2 SQIVND (reference sequence).

The chain has TRBV27 and TRBJ1-2, with a possible D match to TRBD1 (6 bases). From germline, CDR1 is MNHEY and CDR2 SMNVEV (reference sequence). This CDR3 has 15 amino acids. V lost 1 base and J 0 bases, leaving 9 bases between the germline ends. This chain's CDR3 is CASSLWGHTNYGYTF. CDR3 DNA sequence: TGTGCCAGCAGTTTATGGGGGCATACTAACTATGGCTACACCTTC.

This chain links TRBV27 with TRBJ2-3, with 9 bases lining up with TRBD2. Germline CDR1 and CDR2: MNHEY and SMNVEV (reference sequence). This CDR3 spans 19 amino acids. J gave up 1 base and V 2 bases, and 13 bases lay outside the gene matches. In nucleotides, the CDR3 is TGTGCCAGCAGTTTAATGGCTGGGATGGCGGGGGGGGGCACAGATACGCAGTATTTT. It translates to CASSLMAGMAGGGTDTQYF.

Note on this clone: Other DNA sequences in this specimen translate into the identical CDR3. The chain employs TRBV6-6 and TRBJ1-1; 7 positions match TRBD1. Trimming cost V 2 bases and J 4 bases; bases outside gene matches: 4. The CDR3 has 14 amino acids. In germline, CDR1 is MNHNY, CDR2 SVGAGI (reference sequence). The CDR3: CASSYTYRGTEAFF. DNA of the CDR3: TGTGCCAGCAGTTACACATACAGGGGCACTGAAGCTTTCTTT.

This chain uses TRBV19 with TRBJ2-7; TRBD2 aligns across 10 bases. Germline loops: CDR1 LNHDA, CDR2 SQIVND (reference sequence). This CDR3 is 15 amino acids long. Germline trimming cut 3 bases from V and 6 bases from J; bases unmatched to any gene: 8. The CDR3 DNA follows: TGTGCCAGTAGTATTCTGCTAGCGGGGGAATGCGAGCAGTACTTC. Amino acid sequence: CASSILLAGECEQYF.

The V gene is TRBV19, the J gene TRBJ1-2, with D maybe TRBD1 (5 bases). V lost 1 base and J 4 bases, leaving 13 bases between the germline ends. This CDR3 has 15 residues. CDR1 and CDR2 from the germline V gene are LNHDA and SQIVND (reference sequence). CDR3 DNA sequence: TGTGCCAGTAGTATAGCCGACAGCGTTTCCTATGGCTACACCTTC. Translated, it gives CASSIADSVSYGYTF.